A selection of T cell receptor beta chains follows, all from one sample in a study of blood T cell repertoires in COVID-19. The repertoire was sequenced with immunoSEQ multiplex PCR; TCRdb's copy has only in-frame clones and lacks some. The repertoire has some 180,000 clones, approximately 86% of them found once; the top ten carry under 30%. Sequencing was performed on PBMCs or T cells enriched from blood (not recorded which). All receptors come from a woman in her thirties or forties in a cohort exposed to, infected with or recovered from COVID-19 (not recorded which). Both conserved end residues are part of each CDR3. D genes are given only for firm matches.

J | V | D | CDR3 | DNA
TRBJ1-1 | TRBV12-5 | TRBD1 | CASGPVTGDRNTEAFF | TGTGCTAGTGGTCCTGTGACAGGGGACCGGAACACTGAAGCTTTCTTT
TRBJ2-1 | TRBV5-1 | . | CASSLGGLSSYNEQFF | TGCGCCAGCAGCTTGGGAGGGCTCAGCTCCTACAATGAGCAGTTCTTC
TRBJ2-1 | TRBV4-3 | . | CASSLGGTYNEQFF | TGCGCCAGCAGTTTGGGCGGGACCTACAATGAGCAGTTCTTC
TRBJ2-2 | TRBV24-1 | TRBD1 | CATSGFQGAGGELFF | TGTGCCACCAGTGGCTTTCAGGGGGCGGGCGGGGAGCTGTTTTTT
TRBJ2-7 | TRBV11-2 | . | CASSLDISYEQYF | TGTGCCAGCAGCTTAGATATTTCCTACGAGCAGTACTTC
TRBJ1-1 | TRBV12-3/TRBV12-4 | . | CASRGALNTEAFF | TGTGCCAGCAGGGGGGCCTTGAACACTGAAGCTTTCTTT
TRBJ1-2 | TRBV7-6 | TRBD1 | CASSSLPLMTGGLNYGYTF | TGTGCCAGCAGCTCCCTACCATTAATGACAGGGGGCCTGAACTATGGCTACACCTTC
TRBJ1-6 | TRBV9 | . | CASSVEGWGNSPLHF | TGTGCCAGCAGCGTTGAGGGTTGGGGAAATTCACCCCTCCACTTT
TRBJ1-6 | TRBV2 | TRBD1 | CASSGLTGKPNSPLHF | TGTGCCAGCAGTGGCCTGACAGGGAAACCCAATTCACCCCTCCACTTT
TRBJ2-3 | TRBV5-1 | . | CASSSSGTSGLTDTQYF | .
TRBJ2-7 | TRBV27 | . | CASSLASSYEQYF | TGTGCCAGCAGTTTAGCGTCTTCGTACGAGCAGTACTTC
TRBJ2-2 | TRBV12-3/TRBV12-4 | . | CASSQLAGELFF | TGTGCCAGCAGCCAACTCGCCGGGGAGCTGTTTTTT
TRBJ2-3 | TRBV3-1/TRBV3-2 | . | CASSQATGVGTDTQYF | TGTGCCAGCAGCCAAGCTACGGGAGTGGGCACAGATACGCAGTATTTT
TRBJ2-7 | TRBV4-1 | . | CASSYRTDYEQYF | TGCGCCAGCAGCTACCGGACAGACTACGAGCAGTACTTC
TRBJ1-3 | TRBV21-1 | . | CASNPGTLAGNTIYF | TGTGCCAGCAACCCCGGGACACTGGCTGGAAACACCATATATTTT
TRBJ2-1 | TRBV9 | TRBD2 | CASSERLAGGPREQFF | TGTGCCAGCAGCGAAAGACTAGCGGGAGGGCCGAGGGAGCAGTTCTTC
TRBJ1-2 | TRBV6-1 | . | CASSERGSGGYTF | TGTGCCAGCAGTGAACGAGGGTCGGGTGGCTACACCTTC
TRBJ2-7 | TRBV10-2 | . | CASSPTVNYYEQYF | TGCGCCAGCAGTCCGACAGTGAACTACTACGAGCAGTACTTC
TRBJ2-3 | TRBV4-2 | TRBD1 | CASSLGSQGADTQYF | TGTGCCAGCAGCCTAGGTTCACAGGGGGCGGATACGCAGTATTTT
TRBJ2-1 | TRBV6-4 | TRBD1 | CASSDGDRGTNEQFF | TGTGCCAGCAGTGACGGGGACAGGGGTACCAATGAGCAGTTCTTC
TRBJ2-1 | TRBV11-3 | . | CASKGDSYNEQFF | TGTGCCAGCAAAGGGGATAGCTACAATGAGCAGTTCTTC
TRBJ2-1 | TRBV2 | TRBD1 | CASSFRQGPYNEQFF | TGTGCCAGCAGTTTTAGACAGGGCCCCTACAATGAGCAGTTCTTC
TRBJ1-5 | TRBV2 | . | CASSELGRGNQPQHF | TGTGCCAGCAGTGAATTGGGCAGGGGCAATCAGCCCCAGCATTTT
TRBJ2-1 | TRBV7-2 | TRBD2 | CASSLQPGLVGLEQFF | TGTGCCAGCAGCCTCCAACCGGGACTAGTGGGGTTGGAGCAGTTCTTC
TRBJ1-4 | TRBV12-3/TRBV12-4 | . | CASTYNEKLFF | TGTGCCAGCACCTATAATGAAAAACTGTTTTTT
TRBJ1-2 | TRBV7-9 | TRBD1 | CASSQRDRGNYGYTF | TGTGCCAGCAGCCAGAGGGACAGGGGAAACTATGGCTACACCTTC
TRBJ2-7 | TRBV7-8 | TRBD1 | CASSNLRDRGQYEQYF | TGTGCCAGCAGTAACCTCCGGGACAGGGGACAGTACGAGCAGTACTTC
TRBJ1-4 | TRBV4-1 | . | CASSQDTRTYRATNEKLFF | TGCGCCAGCAGCCAAGATACTAGAACCTACAGGGCGACTAATGAAAAACTGTTTTTT
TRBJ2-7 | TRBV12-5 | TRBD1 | CASGPDRGSYEQYF | TGTGCTAGTGGTCCTGACAGGGGCTCCTACGAGCAGTACTTC
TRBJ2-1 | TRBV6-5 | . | CASSSGNNNEQFF | TGTGCCAGCAGTTCCGGGAACAACAATGAGCAGTTCTTC
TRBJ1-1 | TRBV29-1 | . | CSVETGNTEAFF | TGCAGCGTTGAAACAGGGAACACTGAAGCTTTCTTT
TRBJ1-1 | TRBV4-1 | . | CASSQDPRGQAEAFF | TGCGCCAGCAGCCAAGACCCTCGGGGACAAGCCGAAGCTTTCTTT
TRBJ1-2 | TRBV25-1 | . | CASSVGSLYYGYTF | TGTGCCAGCAGTGTCGGGAGCTTATACTATGGCTACACCTTC
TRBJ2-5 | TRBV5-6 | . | CASSSGAGGETQYF | TGTGCCAGCAGCTCGGGAGCGGGCGGAGAGACCCAGTACTTC